The 18 T cell receptor beta chains listed next were all sequenced from one sample in a study of HIV-infected patients and healthy controls. Antiretroviral therapy had run roughly three months, about 14 weeks, before follow-up blood collection. No cell fractionation was done, so the repertoire covers all unsorted peripheral blood T cells. Alpha and beta constant-region primers primed reverse transcription of around 500 ng RNA. Alpha and beta chain libraries were made separately by chain-specific third strand synthesis with multiplexing indices. TCRdb called the 5' RACE reads again in MiXCR, with one record for every CDR3 protein. The sample has about 9,000 distinct CDR3 sequences, about 8.4% seen once; the top ten hold roughly 10%. The input for sequencing was blood, taken during antiretroviral therapy. All receptors come from an adult with HIV infection.

This clonotype was seen at least ten times. The CDR3 region is CASSEFAEQFF. CDR3 bases: TGTGCCAGCAGTGAATTTGCTGAGCAGTTCTTC. The rearrangement joins TRBV6-1 to TRBJ2-1; D uncertain. This CDR3 contains 11 residues. Germline V gene lookup returns CDR1 MNHNS and CDR2 SASEGT. With 2 bases removed from V and 9 bases from J, the gap between germline ends came to 5 bases.

This clonotype was counted between two and nine times. V is TRBV28 and J is TRBJ1-3, with a tentative D call TRBD1 (5 bases). CDR3 length: 15 amino acids. V lost 3 bases to trimming and J lost 0 bases, with 9 bases between them. Per the germline V gene, CDR1 is MDHEN and CDR2 is SYDVKM. The CDR3 loop reads CASSFQGSSGNTIYF. The CDR3 nucleotides read TGTGCCAGCAGTTTTCAGGGAAGCTCTGGAAACACCATATATTTT.

This clonotype was found a few times. The chain recombines TRBV30 with TRBJ2-7; no clear D. The germline V and J ends were trimmed by 0 bases and 3 bases, with 12 bases remaining between them. In germline, CDR1 is GTSNPN, CDR2 SVGIG (reference sequence). The CDR3 totals 14 residues. The CDR3 bases are TGTGCCTGGAGTGTGGTGGGTTTCGTCTACGAGCAGTACTTC. Translating gives CAWSVVGFVYEQYF.

This clonotype was detected a few times. J is TRBJ2-1 and V is TRBV2, with D unclear. Germline V gene data show CDR1 as SNHLY and CDR2 as FYNNEI. The germline V and J ends were trimmed by 2 bases and 0 bases, with 11 bases remaining between them. The CDR3 has 16 residues. CDR3 in DNA: TGTGCCAGCAGTGAAAGGACCGTGAGCTCCTACAATGAGCAGTTCTTC. Amino acid sequence: CASSERTVSSYNEQFF.

This clonotype was counted a few times. V and J are TRBV6-5 and TRBJ2-1; a weak D match, TRBD1 (7 bases). From germline, CDR1 is MNHEY and CDR2 SVGAGI. The CDR3 runs 14 residues. The V end lost 7 bases, the J end lost 3 bases, and 13 bases lay between the germline ends. The CDR3 protein is CASKEGAYYNEQFF. DNA for the CDR3: TGTGCCAGCAAGGAGGGGGCTTACTACAATGAGCAGTTCTTC.

In this sample, this clonotype is medium-sized. This chain connects TRBV28 to TRBJ1-5, with 10 bases identical to TRBD1. The CDR3 has 14 amino acids. Unmatched junction bases numbered 4, after V lost 5 bases and J lost 6 bases. Germline assignment: CDR1 MDHEN and CDR2 SYDVKM. The CDR3 spells CASSTTGGGQPQHF. The CDR3 nucleotides are TGTGCCAGCAGTACGACAGGGGGCGGTCAGCCCCAGCATTTT.

This clonotype came up many times. This sequence joins TRBV7-2 and TRBJ2-2; D gene unclear. CDR3 length: 14 residues. The V end lost 5 bases, the J end lost 7 bases, and 14 bases lay between the germline ends. The germline V gene encodes CDR1 SGHTA and CDR2 FQGNSA. CDR3 sequence: CASSVRQTGGELFF. In DNA form, the CDR3 reads TGTGCCAGCAGCGTAAGACAAACGGGCGGGGAGCTGTTTTTT.

This clonotype showed up many times. V and J are TRBV18 and TRBJ2-3; D is unresolved. CDR3 size: 15 residues. The V end was cut by 5 bases, the J end by 6 bases, with 18 bases between. CDR1 KGHSH and CDR2 LQKENI come from the germline V gene. The CDR3 DNA is TGTGCCAGCTCAGATCAACTTACCACGTCCGATACGCAGTATTTT. It encodes CASSDQLTTSDTQYF.

The CDR3 DNA reads as TGCGCCAGCAGCCCTGTAGCTTGGGGGATTACCGGGGAGCTGTTTTTT. Protein product: CASSPVAWGITGELFF. The rearrangement uses TRBV4-1 and TRBJ2-2; possibly TRBD1 or TRBD2 for D (5 bases each). The germline V gene encodes CDR1 MGHRA and CDR2 YSYEKL. The V gene lost 4 bases and the J gene lost 5 bases, with 17 bases spanning the gap. The CDR3 has 16 amino acids.

In this sample, this clonotype turned up many times. This chain links TRBV6-1 with TRBJ2-1, with D unclear. This CDR3 is 14 amino acids long. Germline lookup yields CDR1 MNHNS and CDR2 SASEGT. The V end was cut by 5 bases, the J end by 1 base, with 9 bases between. CDR3 residues: CASSMGLSYNEQFF. The DNA for the CDR3 is TGTGCCAGCAGTATGGGGTTGTCCTACAATGAGCAGTTCTTC.

This clonotype was recorded at least ten times. The rearrangement links TRBV20-1 to TRBJ1-4; D gene ambiguous. Germline assignment: CDR1 DFQATT and CDR2 SNEGSKA (reference sequence). V dropped 0 bases and J dropped 8 bases, with 16 bases sitting between them. CDR3 length: 15 residues. This CDR3 is CSARDHLRQEEKLFF. Written as DNA, the CDR3 is TGCAGTGCTAGAGACCACCTGCGTCAGGAGGAAAAACTGTTTTTT.

By frequency in the sample, this clonotype is medium-sized. The chain employs TRBV5-6 and TRBJ2-4; TRBD1 matches 7 bases. V shed 3 bases, J shed 3 bases, and the junction held 12 bases outside the gene matches. The CDR3 consists of 17 residues. From germline, CDR1 is SGHDT and CDR2 YYEEEE. CDR3 amino acids: CASSWETGSEDKNIQYF. The CDR3, as DNA: TGTGCCAGCAGCTGGGAGACAGGGAGCGAGGACAAAAACATTCAGTACTTC.

This clonotype was counted ten times or more. The chain carries TRBV30 and TRBJ1-1, with TRBD1 as a possible D gene (5 bases). The germline CDR1 and CDR2 sequences are GTSNPN and SVGIG (reference sequence). The CDR3 contains 13 residues. V dropped 2 bases and J dropped 2 bases, with 9 bases sitting between them. The DNA of the CDR3 is TGTGCCTGGAGTCCCCGGGACAACACTGAAGCTTTCTTT. Translating gives CAWSPRDNTEAFF.

The chain uses TRBV2 and TRBJ2-7; D is ambiguous. Trimming pared 3 bases from V and 5 bases from J, leaving 14 bases between. Germline V CDR1 and CDR2: SNHLY, FYNNEI. The CDR3 loop spans 14 amino acids. The CDR3 bases are TGTGCCAGCAGTGATACAGAATCCGGCCACGAGCAGTACTTC. Translation gives CASSDTESGHEQYF.

This clonotype was counted at least ten times. This chain joins TRBV20-1 and TRBJ2-1; 7 positions agree with TRBD2. V shed 3 bases, J shed 2 bases, and the junction held 7 bases outside the gene matches. This CDR3 spans 15 amino acids. The germline gives CDR1 DFQATT, CDR2 SNEGSKA (reference sequence). The CDR3 DNA follows: TGCAGTGCTAGCCGACTAGCCGCAACCTACAATGAGCAGTTCTTC. Encoded protein: CSASRLAATYNEQFF.

In its sample, this clonotype was seen many times. The genes are TRBV20-1 and TRBJ2-1, with D perhaps matching TRBD1 or TRBD2 (5 bases each). CDR1 is DFQATT, CDR2 SNEGSKA, per germline (reference sequence). Trimming removed 5 bases from V and 5 bases from J, with 16 bases in between. The CDR3 is 14 residues long. The CDR3 spells CSARWGRPDNEQFF. DNA of the CDR3: TGCAGTGCTCGATGGGGGAGACCCGACAATGAGCAGTTCTTC.

There are a few counts of this clonotype. CDR3 DNA sequence: TGTGCCAGCAGCCCGGACAGGGTCCATACCGGGGAGCTGTTTTTT. Translating gives CASSPDRVHTGELFF. This chain links TRBV7-2 with TRBJ2-2, with 8 bases fitting TRBD1. From germline, CDR1 is SGHTA and CDR2 FQGNSA. Trimming took 5 bases from V and 5 from J; bases not matched to a gene: 7. CDR3 length: 15 amino acids.

This clonotype was recorded many times. V usage is TRBV6-6 and J usage is TRBJ2-3; 9 nucleotides match TRBD1. This CDR3 comprises 14 residues. J lost 6 bases, V lost 8 bases, and 9 bases had no gene match. CDR1 MNHNY and CDR2 SVGAGI come from the germline V gene (reference sequence). In DNA form, the CDR3 reads TGTGCCAGCCTAACGACAGGGGGTACGGATACGCAGTATTTT. Translating gives CASLTTGGTDTQYF.